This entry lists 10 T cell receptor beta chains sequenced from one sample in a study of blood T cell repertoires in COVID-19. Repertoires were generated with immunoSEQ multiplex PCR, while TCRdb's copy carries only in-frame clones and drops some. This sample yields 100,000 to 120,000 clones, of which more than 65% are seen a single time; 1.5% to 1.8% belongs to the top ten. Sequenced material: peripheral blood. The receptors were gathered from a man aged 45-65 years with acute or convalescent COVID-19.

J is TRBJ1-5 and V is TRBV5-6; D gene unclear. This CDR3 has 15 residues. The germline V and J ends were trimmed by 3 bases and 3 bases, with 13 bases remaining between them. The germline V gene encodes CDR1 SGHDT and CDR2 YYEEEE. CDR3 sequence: CASSWGGHSNQPQHF. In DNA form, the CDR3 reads TGTGCCAGCAGCTGGGGAGGGCACTCCAATCAGCCCCAGCATTTT.

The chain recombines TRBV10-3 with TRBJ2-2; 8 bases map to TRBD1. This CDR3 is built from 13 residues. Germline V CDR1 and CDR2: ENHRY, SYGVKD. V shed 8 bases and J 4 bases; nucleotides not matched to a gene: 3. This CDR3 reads CAIQTGGTGELFF. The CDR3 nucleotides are TGTGCCATCCAAACAGGGGGCACCGGGGAGCTGTTTTTT.

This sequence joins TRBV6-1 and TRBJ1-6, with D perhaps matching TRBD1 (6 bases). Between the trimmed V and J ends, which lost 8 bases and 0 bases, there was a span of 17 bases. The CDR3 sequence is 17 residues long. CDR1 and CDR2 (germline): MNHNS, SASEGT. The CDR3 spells CASCGDNLSSYNSPLHF. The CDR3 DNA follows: TGTGCCAGCTGTGGGGACAACCTGAGCTCCTATAATTCACCCCTCCACTTT.

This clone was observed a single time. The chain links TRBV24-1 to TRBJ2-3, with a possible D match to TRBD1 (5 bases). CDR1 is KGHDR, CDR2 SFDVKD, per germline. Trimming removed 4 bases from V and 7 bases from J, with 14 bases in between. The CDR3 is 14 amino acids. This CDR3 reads CATSDPDTLYTQYF. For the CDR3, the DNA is TGTGCCACCAGTGACCCGGACACACTTTATACGCAGTATTTT.

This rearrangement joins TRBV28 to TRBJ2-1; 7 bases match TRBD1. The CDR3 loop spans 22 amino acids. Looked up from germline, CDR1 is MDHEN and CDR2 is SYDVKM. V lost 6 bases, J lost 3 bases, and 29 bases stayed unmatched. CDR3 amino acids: CASSPIGIVRDRGRGYYNEQFF. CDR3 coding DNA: TGTGCCAGCAGCCCGATTGGGATTGTCCGGGATCGTGGCAGGGGGTACTACAATGAGCAGTTCTTC.

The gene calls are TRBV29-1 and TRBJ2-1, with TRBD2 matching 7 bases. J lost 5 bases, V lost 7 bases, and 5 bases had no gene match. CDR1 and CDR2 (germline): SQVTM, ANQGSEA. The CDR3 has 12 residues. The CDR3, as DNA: TGCAGCGGAAGGGGAGGGGACAATGAGCAGTTCTTC. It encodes CSGRGGDNEQFF.

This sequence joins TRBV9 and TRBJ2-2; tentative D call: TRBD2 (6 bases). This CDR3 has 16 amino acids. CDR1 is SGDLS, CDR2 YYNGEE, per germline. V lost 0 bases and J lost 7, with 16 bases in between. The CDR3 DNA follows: TGTGCCAGCAGCGTAGTAAGCAGCCCGGGGGTCGGGGAGCTGTTTTTT. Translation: CASSVVSSPGVGELFF.

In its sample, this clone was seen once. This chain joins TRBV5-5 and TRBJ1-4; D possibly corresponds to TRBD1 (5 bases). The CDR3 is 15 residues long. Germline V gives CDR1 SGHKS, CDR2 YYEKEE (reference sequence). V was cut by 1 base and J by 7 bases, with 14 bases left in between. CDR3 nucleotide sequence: TGTGCCAGCAGCTTGTGGGAGGGGCTGGGTGAAAAACTGTTTTTT. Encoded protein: CASSLWEGLGEKLFF.

The CDR3 is CASTGGRSPLHF. As DNA, the CDR3 is TGTGCCAGCACGGGGGGGCGGTCACCCCTCCACTTT. The genes are TRBV27 and TRBJ1-6, with a tentative D call TRBD1 (6 bases). Germline V gives CDR1 MNHEY, CDR2 SMNVEV (reference sequence). Trimming took off 7 bases at V and 10 bases at J, with 11 bases between the two ends. The CDR3 loop spans 12 amino acids.

The CDR3 loop is CASRGQERGVYTGELFF. CDR3 nucleotides: TGTGCCAGCAGGGGTCAGGAGCGGGGGGTTTACACCGGGGAGCTGTTTTTT. The rearrangement links TRBV2 to TRBJ2-2; 9 bases map to TRBD2. CDR1 and CDR2 (germline): SNHLY, FYNNEI. Germline trimming cut 6 bases from V and 3 bases from J; bases unmatched to any gene: 11. This CDR3 spans 17 amino acids.